Listed here are 15 T cell receptor beta chains from one sample, sequenced in a study of T cells in localized non-small cell lung cancer (dated by TCRdb to 2019 to 2021). The library was generated by the immunoSEQ multiplex PCR assay. The clones in this table, taken by TCRdb from immuneACCESS, are in-frame only. Not every clone is retained; where verified, under half of the shortfall comes from an unresolved V gene, and the cause of the rest is unknown. This sample is represented by about 82,000 clones; less than 85% of them were singletons. The ten top clones hold 15% to 20% of the sample. The specimen was PBMCs, collected before any cancer treatment. The receptors were sampled from a man aged 35 to 70 with stage II squamous cell lung carcinoma.

The V call is TRBV30, the J call TRBJ2-7, with 7 bases identical to TRBD2. V lost 2 bases, J lost 0 bases, and 10 bases stayed unmatched. The CDR3 extends over 16 amino acids. In germline, CDR1 is GTSNPN, CDR2 SVGIG (reference sequence). The CDR3 DNA sequence: TGTGCCTGGAGTAGGGTAGCGGGCTTAAGCTCCTACGAGCAGTACTTC. As protein: CAWSRVAGLSSYEQYF.

This clone was seen only a few times. DNA of the CDR3: TGTGCCAGCAGCACAGGGACTAGGCGCTACGAGCAGTACTTC. Amino acids: CASSTGTRRYEQYF. The chain couples TRBV7-6 to TRBJ2-7; 8 bases map to TRBD2. V lost 5 bases to trimming and J lost 3 bases; unmatched junction nucleotides: 6. CDR3 length: 14 residues. Looked up from germline, CDR1 is SGHVS and CDR2 is FNYEAQ.

The rearrangement joins TRBV7-2 to TRBJ2-2; tentative D call: TRBD1 (5 bases). From germline, CDR1 is SGHTA and CDR2 FQGNSA. There are 14 residues in the CDR3. Deletions cut 3 bases from V and 5 bases from J, with 10 bases between. In DNA, the CDR3 is TGTGCCAGCAGCTTCTTGGGGCGAACCGGGGAGCTGTTTTTT. It codes for CASSFLGRTGELFF.

This chain uses TRBV18 with TRBJ2-7, with D possibly TRBD2 on 5 matching bases. V was trimmed by 5 bases and J by 0 bases, leaving 11 bases between them. CDR1 KGHSH and CDR2 LQKENI come from the germline V gene. This CDR3 is 14 amino acids long. The DNA of the CDR3 is TGTGCCAGCTCAAAAAGCGGTAGCTCCTACGAGCAGTACTTC. The encoded protein is CASSKSGSSYEQYF.

This chain connects TRBV5-1 to TRBJ1-5, with D tentatively TRBD1 (6 bases). Germline values: CDR1 SGHRS, CDR2 YFSETQ. CDR3 length: 15 residues. Trimming pared 4 bases from V and 2 bases from J, leaving 13 bases between. The CDR3 DNA follows: TGCGCCAGCAGCCTGATGTGGGGGCGCAATCAGCCCCAGCATTTT. Its translation: CASSLMWGRNQPQHF.

This clone was seen more than once but under ten times. The gene calls are TRBV6-1 and TRBJ1-6, with D maybe TRBD1 (6 bases). The CDR3 covers 14 residues. V lost 5 bases, J lost 10 bases, and 15 bases lay in between. Per the germline V gene, CDR1 is MNHNS and CDR2 is SASEGT. This CDR3 reads CASSSGTSRSPLHF. CDR3 nucleotide sequence: TGTGCCAGCAGTTCCGGGACAAGCCGCTCACCCCTCCACTTT.

V is TRBV6-1 and J is TRBJ2-1; 7 bases fit TRBD2. The length of the CDR3 is 15 residues. Unmatched junction bases numbered 6, after V lost 3 bases and J lost 4 bases. The germline CDR1 and CDR2 sequences are MNHNS and SASEGT. CDR3 amino acids: CASSDGTTNYNEQFF. The CDR3 nucleotides are TGTGCCAGCAGTGACGGGACTACCAATTACAATGAGCAGTTCTTC.

The rearrangement links TRBV5-1 to TRBJ2-1; 8 bases line up with TRBD2. Trimming removed 5 bases from V and 8 bases from J; junction bases left unmatched: 9. Germline V gene data show CDR1 as SGHRS and CDR2 as YFSETQ. The CDR3 sequence is 14 residues long. For the CDR3, the DNA is TGCGCCAGCAGATCTGCCTACGGGGGGGATGAGCAGTTCTTC. Amino acids: CASRSAYGGDEQFF.

The chain is built from TRBV30 and TRBJ1-6, with TRBD1 matching 11 bases. From germline, CDR1 is GTSNPN and CDR2 SVGIG (reference sequence). This CDR3 is 15 amino acids long. The J segment lost 9 bases and the V segment lost 8 bases, leaving 12 bases of the junction unmatched. The CDR3, as DNA: TGTGCCCAGACCCCGGGACAGGGGGGAGGTTCACCCCTCCACTTT. It codes for CAQTPGQGGGSPLHF.

The chain carries TRBV7-8 and TRBJ2-1, with 11 bases fitting TRBD2. CDR1 is SGHVS and CDR2 is FQNEAQ in the germline V gene. V dropped 3 bases and J dropped 5; count of bases not matched to a gene: 6. This CDR3 contains 16 residues. The CDR3 is CASSLRLAGLNNEQFF. The CDR3 bases are TGTGCCAGCAGCTTGAGACTAGCGGGACTCAACAATGAGCAGTTCTTC.

The chain recombines TRBV7-2 with TRBJ2-1; tentatively, D is TRBD2 (5 bases). Germline loops: CDR1 SGHTA, CDR2 FQGNSA. The ends were cut back, 3 bases at V and 4 bases at J, with 10 bases in the middle. The CDR3 is 14 amino acids. CDR3 sequence: CASSFFEGYNEQFF. DNA of the CDR3: TGTGCCAGCAGCTTTTTCGAGGGATACAATGAGCAGTTCTTC. Combining the CDR3 with reference TRBV7-2 and TRBJ2-1 gives the whole variable domain GAGVSQSPSNKVTEKGKDVELRCDPISGHTALYWYRQSLGQGLEFLIYFQGNSAPDKSGLPSDRFSAERTGGSVSTLTIQRTQQEDSAVYLCASSFFEGYNEQFFGPGTRLTVL.

A few counts support this clone. The rearrangement links TRBV28 to TRBJ1-1; D is perhaps TRBD1 (5 bases). Looked up from germline, CDR1 is MDHEN and CDR2 is SYDVKM. The CDR3 runs to 14 residues. The V gene lost 2 bases and the J gene lost 7 bases, with 14 bases spanning the gap. The CDR3 bases are TGTGCCAGCAGTTTAGTCTTAGGGGCTGATGAAGCTTTCTTT. Its protein product is CASSLVLGADEAFF.

The chain employs TRBV6-6 and TRBJ1-2; tentative D call: TRBD1 (6 bases). Deletions cut 8 bases from V and 8 bases from J, with 18 bases between. This CDR3 region has 13 residues. CDR1 MNHNY and CDR2 SVGAGI come from the germline V gene (reference sequence). CDR3 DNA sequence: TGTGCCAGCGACCCGACAGGCCTCGGCGGCTACACCTTC. Its translation: CASDPTGLGGYTF.

The J gene is TRBJ1-2, the V gene TRBV6-5, with a tentative D call TRBD1 (6 bases). Germline V gene sequence: CDR1 MNHEY, CDR2 SVGAGI. Trimming removed 6 bases at V and 3 bases at J, with 14 bases between. This CDR3 region has 14 residues. CDR3 sequence (DNA): TGTGCCAGCAGCCCGCAGGGGTTCGACTATGGCTACACCTTC. Protein product: CASSPQGFDYGYTF.

This chain uses TRBV7-8 with TRBJ2-5; 9 positions match TRBD2. Germline V gene data show CDR1 as SGHVS and CDR2 as FQNEAQ. The CDR3 totals 16 residues. With V trimmed by 5 bases and J by 1 base, 8 bases remained unmatched. CDR3 sequence: CASSKSSGLAQETQYF. The CDR3 region has the DNA TGTGCCAGCAGCAAATCCTCGGGACTAGCCCAAGAGACCCAGTACTTC.